These 20 T cell receptor beta chains originate from one sample sequenced in a study of long-term antiretroviral therapy in people with HIV. At the survey level, the v3.0 immunoSEQ assay was run. Data came from immunoSEQ multiplex PCR; TCRdb stores just in-frame clones and leaves some out. The repertoire holds roughly 31,000 clones, about nine tenths seen once, with 6% to 8.5% in the top ten. Here the sequenced sample was unsorted PBMCs, taken around 5 years before starting antiretroviral therapy. The receptors were sampled from a man aged 50-60 years with HIV.

The chain recombines TRBV19 with TRBJ2-1, with a weak D call TRBD2 (6 bases). CDR1 is LNHDA, CDR2 SQIVND, per germline (reference sequence). The ends were cut back, 8 bases at V and 6 bases at J, with 14 bases in the middle. CDR3 size: 13 residues. In DNA, the CDR3 is TGTGCCAGTGCCAGGACGGAGGGCAATGAGCAGTTCTTC. Translation gives CASARTEGNEQFF.

The J gene is TRBJ1-1, the V gene TRBV18, with D hard to call. Per germline, CDR1 KGHSH and CDR2 LQKENI. V lost 3 bases and J lost 1, with 6 bases in between. This CDR3 has 13 residues. CDR3 loop: CASSPQKNTEAFF. DNA of the CDR3: TGTGCCAGCTCACCCCAGAAGAACACTGAAGCTTTCTTT.

CDR3 sequence (DNA): TGTGCCAGCAGTTGGACCACGAACTATGGCTACACCTTC. Protein: CASSWTTNYGYTF. The chain employs TRBV5-6 and TRBJ1-2, with D hard to call. From germline, CDR1 is SGHDT and CDR2 YYEEEE. V lost 5 bases, J lost 2 bases, and 10 bases lay in between. The CDR3 is 13 amino acids.

The rearrangement uses TRBV11-2 and TRBJ1-2; tentative D call: TRBD1 (5 bases). The germline gives CDR1 SGHAT, CDR2 FQNNGV. V was trimmed by 1 base and J by 7 bases, leaving 19 bases between them. This CDR3 contains 16 residues. This CDR3 is CASSLVRGSRRGGYTF. The CDR3 region has the DNA TGTGCCAGCAGCTTAGTGCGGGGGAGCAGAAGAGGTGGCTACACCTTC.

V and J are TRBV5-4 and TRBJ2-7; a weak D match, TRBD2 (5 bases). Germline V gene lookup returns CDR1 SGHNT and CDR2 YYREEE (reference sequence). V was cut by 0 bases and J by 1 base, with 11 bases left in between. This CDR3 has 15 amino acids. CDR3 bases: TGTGCCAGCAGCTTGGCCGGCGGGCAGTCCTACGAGCAGTACTTC. Protein product: CASSLAGGQSYEQYF.

The chain employs TRBV28 and TRBJ1-2; TRBD1 agrees at 10 bases. The CDR3 extends over 15 amino acids. Trimming cost V 6 bases and J 6 bases; bases outside gene matches: 10. From germline, CDR1 is MDHEN and CDR2 SYDVKM. CDR3 protein: CASSRLGDRGNGYTF. The CDR3 bases are TGTGCCAGCAGCCGCCTGGGGGACAGGGGAAATGGCTACACCTTC.

J is TRBJ2-1 and V is TRBV2; D is perhaps TRBD1 (6 bases). V was cut by 8 bases and J by 10 bases, with 12 bases left in between. The CDR3 sequence is 11 residues long. Looked up from germline, CDR1 is SNHLY and CDR2 is FYNNEI. This chain's CDR3 is CASLNRVEQFF. The CDR3, as DNA: TGTGCCAGCCTCAACAGGGTAGAGCAGTTCTTC. Together with reference TRBV2 and TRBJ2-1, the CDR3 gives the full variable domain: EPEVTQTPSHQVTQMGQEVILRCVPISNHLYFYWYRQILGQKVEFLVSFYNNEISEKSEIFDDQFSVERPDGSNFTLKIRSTKLEDSAMYFCASLNRVEQFFGPGTRLTVL.

This clone was picked up one time. This chain connects TRBV18 to TRBJ2-4; the D is unclear. Germline loops: CDR1 KGHSH, CDR2 LQKENI. CDR3 length equals 15 residues. V lost 0 bases and J lost 4, with 10 bases in between. The CDR3 sequence: CASSPPSRIKNIQYF. The CDR3 bases are TGTGCCAGCTCACCACCGTCCAGGATAAAAAACATTCAGTACTTC.

V is TRBV5-5 and J is TRBJ2-7; weak D call: TRBD2 (6 bases). Germline loops: CDR1 SGHKS, CDR2 YYEKEE (reference sequence). The ends were cut back, 4 bases at V and 2 bases at J, with 13 bases in the middle. This CDR3 is built from 14 residues. The DNA of the CDR3 is TGTGCCAGCAGCAATTGGGGGGAGACCTACGAGCAGTACTTC. Protein product: CASSNWGETYEQYF.

The chain couples TRBV6-6 to TRBJ2-7, with D possibly TRBD2 on 5 matching bases. Trimming removed 2 bases at V and 6 bases at J, with 8 bases between. Germline-derived CDR1 and CDR2 are MNHNY and SVGAGI (reference sequence). This CDR3 is 12 amino acids long. CDR3 region: CASSYRGSEQYF. The CDR3 bases are TGTGCCAGCAGTTACCGGGGTAGCGAGCAGTACTTC.

J is TRBJ2-1 and V is TRBV2; the match to TRBD1 covers 8 bases. This CDR3 comprises 15 residues. Germline CDR1 and CDR2: SNHLY and FYNNEI. V lost 6 bases to trimming and J lost 6 bases; unmatched junction nucleotides: 10. Here the CDR3 reads CASRGTGDLGNEQFF. In DNA form, the CDR3 reads TGTGCCAGCAGGGGGACAGGCGACCTCGGCAATGAGCAGTTCTTC.

The chain recombines TRBV9 with TRBJ1-2; 10 nucleotides match TRBD1. V trimming: 4 bases; J trimming: 3 bases; junction bases outside the gene matches: 12. This CDR3 comprises 17 residues. Germline V gene lookup returns CDR1 SGDLS and CDR2 YYNGEE. The CDR3 here is CASSPGPGQGNYYGYTF. The CDR3 nucleotides read TGTGCCAGCAGCCCGGGGCCGGGACAGGGGAATTACTATGGCTACACCTTC.

J is TRBJ2-7 and V is TRBV18, with 10 bases identical to TRBD1. V lost 4 bases to trimming and J lost 5 bases; unmatched junction nucleotides: 5. Germline lookup yields CDR1 KGHSH and CDR2 LQKENI. The CDR3 is 14 amino acids. The CDR3 DNA reads TGTGCCAGCTCACGACGCGGGACAGGGGACGAGCAGTACTTC. As protein: CASSRRGTGDEQYF.

The chain combines TRBV5-4 with TRBJ2-5; 7 bases map to TRBD2. The ends lost 1 base at V and 5 bases at J; junction bases unmatched: 8. The CDR3 is made up of 15 amino acids. Germline CDR1 reads SGHNT; CDR2 reads YYREEE (reference sequence). The CDR3 DNA is TGTGCCAGCAGCTTGAAAGGGGACTACGGGGAGACCCAGTACTTC. It translates to CASSLKGDYGETQYF.

This chain joins TRBV9 and TRBJ1-1, with D possibly TRBD1 on 6 matching bases. The CDR3 is 15 amino acids. Germline CDR1 SGDLS, CDR2 YYNGEE. Between the trimmed V and J ends, which lost 0 bases and 4 bases, there was a span of 13 bases. Here the CDR3 reads CASSVDWGAGTEAFF. The CDR3, as DNA: TGTGCCAGCAGCGTAGATTGGGGGGCTGGCACTGAAGCTTTCTTT. The entire variable domain, with the rest obtained from reference TRBV9 and TRBJ1-1, is as follows: DSGVTQTPKHLITATGQRVTLRCSPRSGDLSVYWYQQSLDQGLQFLIQYYNGEERAKGNILERFSAQQFPDLHSELNLSSLELGDSALYFCASSVDWGAGTEAFFGQGTRLTVV.

The J gene is TRBJ2-7, the V gene TRBV28; 7 positions agree with TRBD1. Per germline, CDR1 MDHEN and CDR2 SYDVKM. V was pared by 6 bases and J by 4 bases, with 12 bases of the junction left unmatched. This CDR3 is built from 15 residues. This CDR3 is CASSLNPGQIYEQYF. CDR3 bases: TGTGCCAGCAGCTTAAATCCGGGACAGATATACGAGCAGTACTTC.

The chain combines TRBV5-5 with TRBJ2-1; D gene uncertain. V was trimmed by 6 bases and J by 2 bases, leaving 6 bases between them. Germline CDR1 is SGHKS and CDR2 is YYEKEE (reference sequence). The CDR3 extends over 12 amino acids. The CDR3 spells CASMAAYNEQFF. CDR3 bases: TGTGCCAGCATGGCTGCCTACAATGAGCAGTTCTTC.

The gene calls are TRBV6-5 and TRBJ2-3; a possible D gene is TRBD2 (6 bases). This CDR3 spans 14 amino acids. Trimming stripped 6 bases from V and 7 bases from J, with 17 bases between. CDR1 is MNHEY and CDR2 is SVGAGI in the germline V gene. The CDR3 sequence: CASRREAEVYTQYF. CDR3 nucleotide sequence: TGTGCCAGCAGGAGGGAGGCCGAGGTCTATACGCAGTATTTT.

The J gene is TRBJ1-2, the V gene TRBV12-5, with D perhaps matching TRBD1 (6 bases). This CDR3 comprises 15 residues. Trimming left V 0 bases short and J 8 bases short, with 16 bases between. Germline assignment: CDR1 LGHNT and CDR2 FRNRAP. The CDR3 nucleotides read TGTGCTAGTGGTTTGGTGTTGGGGGCCGGGGGCGGCTACACCTTC. It is translated as CASGLVLGAGGGYTF.

The count of this clone is one. The chain joins TRBV6-6 to TRBJ2-3; the D gene is possibly TRBD1 (6 bases). The germline CDR1 and CDR2 sequences are MNHNY and SVGAGI (reference sequence). The germline V and J ends were trimmed by 5 bases and 2 bases, with 11 bases remaining between them. The CDR3 totals 14 residues. This CDR3 reads CASSITGFTDTQYF. The CDR3 nucleotides read TGTGCCAGCAGTATAACAGGGTTCACAGATACGCAGTATTTT.